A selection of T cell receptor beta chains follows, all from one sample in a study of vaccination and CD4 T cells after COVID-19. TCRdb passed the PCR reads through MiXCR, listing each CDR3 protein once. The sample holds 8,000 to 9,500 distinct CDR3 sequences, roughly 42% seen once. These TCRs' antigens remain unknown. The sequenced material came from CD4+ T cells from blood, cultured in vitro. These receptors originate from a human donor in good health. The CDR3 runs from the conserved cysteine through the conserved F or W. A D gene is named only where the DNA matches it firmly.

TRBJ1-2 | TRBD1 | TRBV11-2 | CASSSGGQGWGYGYTF
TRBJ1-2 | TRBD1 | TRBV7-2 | CASSLGQGTGSNYGYTF
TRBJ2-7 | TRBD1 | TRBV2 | CASSDRDRGTYEQYF
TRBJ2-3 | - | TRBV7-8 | CAMYTDTQYF
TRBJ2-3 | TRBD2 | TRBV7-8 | CASSLASGGQDTQYF
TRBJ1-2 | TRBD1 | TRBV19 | CASSITRTGTNGYTF
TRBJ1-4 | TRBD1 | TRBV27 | CASSFRGTGDEKLFF
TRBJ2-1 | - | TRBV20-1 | CSARDQGLREQFF
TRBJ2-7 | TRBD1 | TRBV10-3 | CAISPAGTGYPYEQYF
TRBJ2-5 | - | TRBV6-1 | CASSRRMGTDETQYF
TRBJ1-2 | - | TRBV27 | CASSLYPGQGSGYTF
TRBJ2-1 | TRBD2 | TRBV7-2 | CASSLASGGRYNEQFF
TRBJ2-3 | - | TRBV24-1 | CATSDYPLTDTQYF
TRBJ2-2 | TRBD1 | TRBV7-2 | CASSPRGGQGANTGELFF
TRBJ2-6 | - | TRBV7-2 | CASSPREQGPFSGANVLTF
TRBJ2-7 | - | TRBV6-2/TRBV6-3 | CASSYLHSGEQYF